Sequencing of this T cell receptor (beta chain) was carried out in a study of cytomegalovirus exposure and HLA in healthy donors. Study-level information: Earlier results showed approximately 110 million unique TCR beta sequences derived from roughly 180 million T cells.

This CDR3 is built from 14 residues. CDR1 and CDR2 (germline): MNHEY, SMNVEV (reference sequence). Notes on the study in general: According to a later analysis, most TCR beta chains associated with CMV appeared HLA-restricted.

A multiplex PCR was run with 60 Vbeta primers and 13 Jbeta primers. The assay was immunoSEQ multiplex PCR, and TCRdb's table has in-frame clones only and misses some. The sample lists some 160,000 clones, 84% occurring once. Points on this clone: Its antigen remains unknown. A read error may account for a junction end that differs from germline.

Sequenced material: PBMCs. The V and J genes are TRBV27 and TRBJ2-7, with D perhaps matching TRBD1 (6 bases). This clonotype was obtained from a boy aged 2 to 10 in good health and CMV-seronegative. The chain's CDR3 is CVSSFGQGTYEQYF. CDR3 DNA: TGTGTCAGCAGTTTCGGTCAGGGGACCTACGAGCAGTACTTC.